This T cell receptor (beta chain) was recovered during a study of T cell responses to AZD1222 COVID-19 vaccine. Findings of the study overall: Baseline serology detected seropositivity in only five or six AZD1222 recipients. When two AZD1222 doses had been given, Spike-specific TCR breadth and depth rose.

The germline CDR1 and CDR2 sequences are ENHRY and SYGVKD. The ends lost 10 bases at V and 0 bases at J; junction bases unmatched: 4. CDR3 length: 15 amino acids. Notes on this clone: Its specificity is not known.

The data were produced by immunoSEQ multiplex PCR, yet TCRdb's version contains in-frame clones alone and is incomplete. The sample has 150,000 to 200,000 clones, approximately 93% seen once. The material sequenced was peripheral blood, taken 28 days after the second AZD1222 dose. The receptor was derived from an adult who received the AZD1222 COVID-19 vaccine. V is TRBV10-3 and J is TRBJ2-3; 13 nucleotides match TRBD2. The CDR3 bases are TGTGCCACCGGGACTAGCGGGGACAGCACAGATACGCAGTATTTT. Its protein is CATGTSGDSTDTQYF.